Following are 7 T cell receptor beta chains from one sample sequenced in a study of cytomegalovirus exposure and HLA in healthy donors. PCR was performed using 60 Vbeta and 13 Jbeta primers. Sequencing was performed with immunoSEQ multiplex PCR; in TCRdb, only in-frame clones are kept and a portion is missing. Of around 130,000 clones listed, approximately 80% were seen once; the top ten hold 1.5% to 2%. The sequenced sample was PBMCs. The source is a man between 35 and 55 years old in good health and CMV-seronegative.

The sample holds one count of this clone. The gene calls are TRBV29-1 and TRBJ2-5; TRBD2 aligns across 8 bases. V shed 7 bases and J 5 bases; nucleotides not matched to a gene: 9. The CDR3 is 13 amino acids. The germline CDR1 and CDR2 sequences are SQVTM and ANQGSEA. CDR3 DNA: TGCAGCGCTGTACGGGGGGGCGGCGAGACCCAGTACTTC. It codes for CSAVRGGGETQYF.

V gene TRBV30 combines with J gene TRBJ1-5, with 7 positions matching TRBD1. Germline V gives CDR1 GTSNPN, CDR2 SVGIG (reference sequence). This CDR3 is built from 14 residues. V trimming: 2 bases; J trimming: 6 bases; junction bases outside the gene matches: 7. The CDR3 region has the DNA TGTGCCTGGAGTATTGACAGGGTAACTCAGCCCCAGCATTTT. Its translation: CAWSIDRVTQPQHF.

This clone was detected only a few times. The genes are TRBV19 and TRBJ2-3; weak D call: TRBD2 (6 bases). V was pared by 7 bases and J by 8 bases, with 13 bases between. CDR1 and CDR2 from the germline V gene are LNHDA and SQIVND (reference sequence). This CDR3 comprises 12 residues. Here the CDR3 DNA reads TGTGCCAGTAACGCGGGGCGTGGTACGCAGTATTTT. This encodes CASNAGRGTQYF.

This chain links TRBV6-1 with TRBJ2-1, with 11 nucleotides matching TRBD2. There are 13 residues in the CDR3. V lost 4 bases to trimming and J lost 11 bases; unmatched junction nucleotides: 4. Germline CDR1 and CDR2: MNHNS and SASEGT. CDR3 bases: TGTGCCAGCAGTGTGACTAGCGGGATCCAGCAGTTCTTC. Protein sequence: CASSVTSGIQQFF.

J is TRBJ2-5 and V is TRBV6-1; 9 nucleotides line up with TRBD1. CDR1 and CDR2 from the germline V gene are MNHNS and SASEGT. The CDR3 is 15 residues long. Losses at the gene ends were 6 bases for V and 2 bases for J; bases not matched to a gene: 7. The CDR3 protein is CASRTDRGGQETQYF. The CDR3 DNA follows: TGTGCCAGCAGGACGGACAGGGGCGGTCAAGAGACCCAGTACTTC.

This clone has just a few counts. This chain links TRBV2 with TRBJ2-7; TRBD2 agrees at 10 bases. Germline V CDR1 and CDR2: SNHLY, FYNNEI. The V and J ends lost 3 bases and 3 bases, in that order; junction bases with no gene match: 5. The CDR3 loop spans 15 amino acids. The CDR3 DNA follows: TGTGCCAGCAGTGACTATACTAGCGGGAACTACGAGCAGTACTTC. Translating gives CASSDYTSGNYEQYF.

The V call is TRBV6-6, the J call TRBJ1-4; 7 nucleotides agree with TRBD1. Per germline, CDR1 MNHNY and CDR2 SVGAGI (reference sequence). The CDR3 has 13 amino acids. V trimming: 2 bases; J trimming: 8 bases; junction bases outside the gene matches: 2. The CDR3 sequence is CASSYTGVEKLFF. DNA of the CDR3: TGTGCCAGCAGTTACACAGGGGTCGAAAAACTGTTTTTT.